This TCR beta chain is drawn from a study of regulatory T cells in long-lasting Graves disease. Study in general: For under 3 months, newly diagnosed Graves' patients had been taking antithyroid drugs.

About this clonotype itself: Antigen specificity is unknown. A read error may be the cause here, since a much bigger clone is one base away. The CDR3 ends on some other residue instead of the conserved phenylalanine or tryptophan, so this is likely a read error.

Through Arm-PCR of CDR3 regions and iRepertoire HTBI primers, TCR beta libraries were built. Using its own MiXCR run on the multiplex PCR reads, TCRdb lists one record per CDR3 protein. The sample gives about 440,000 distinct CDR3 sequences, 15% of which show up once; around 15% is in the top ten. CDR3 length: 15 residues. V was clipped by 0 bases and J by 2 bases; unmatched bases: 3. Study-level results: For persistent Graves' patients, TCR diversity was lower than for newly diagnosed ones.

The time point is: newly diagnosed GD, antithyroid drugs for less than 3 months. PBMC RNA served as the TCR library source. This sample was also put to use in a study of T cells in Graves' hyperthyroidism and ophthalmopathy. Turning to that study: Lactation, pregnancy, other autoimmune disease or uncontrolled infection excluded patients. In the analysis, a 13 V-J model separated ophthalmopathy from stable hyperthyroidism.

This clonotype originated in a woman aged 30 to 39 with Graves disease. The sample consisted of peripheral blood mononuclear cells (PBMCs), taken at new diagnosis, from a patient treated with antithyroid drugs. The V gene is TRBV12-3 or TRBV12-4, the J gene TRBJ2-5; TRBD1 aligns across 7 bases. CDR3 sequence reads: CASSLASGQQETQYL. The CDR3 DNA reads TGTGCCAGCAGTTTAGCTTCGGGACAGCAAGAGACCCAGTACCTC.